Listed below are T cell receptor beta chains from one sample, sequenced in a study of graft-versus-host responses after intestinal transplantation. TCRdb keeps only in-frame clones here, not all; method: immunoSEQ multiplex PCR. The table lists more than 100,000 clones, 90% to 95% of them singletons. The antigens of these receptors remain unknown. Sample: unstimulated CD4+ T cells sorted from spleen or lymph node cells, taken before intestinal transplant. These receptors were collected from a human donor who received an intestinal transplant. The CDR3 runs from the conserved cysteine through the conserved F or W. The order of the fields is D gene, clone size, J gene, V gene, CDR3 DNA, CDR3 protein. The D gene is left open where the match is weak. The size field is filled for only some rows; it gives once, few, many or a size class.

TRBD1	.	TRBJ2-7	TRBV5-4	TGTGCCAGCAGCCTCGGACAGGGAGCCCCTTCGCCCTACGAGCAGTACTTC	CASSLGQGAPSPYEQYF
.	.	TRBJ2-6	TRBV5-1	TGCGCCAGCAGCTTCCGCCGGGATGCTGGGGCCAACGTCCTGACTTTC	CASSFRRDAGANVLTF
TRBD2	.	TRBJ2-1	TRBV6-1	TGTGCCAGCAGTGTTAGCGGGGGGCTCAATGAGCAGTTCTTC	CASSVSGGLNEQFF
.	once	TRBJ2-5	TRBV9	TGTGCCAGCAGCCAAAACCTCGGGACCCAGTACTTC	CASSQNLGTQYF
TRBD1	.	TRBJ2-1	TRBV18	TGTGCCAGCTTGGGACAGGGATACAATGAGCAGTTCTTC	CASLGQGYNEQFF
.	once	TRBJ2-3	TRBV18	TGTGCCAGCTCACCGGACGGACAGACCACAGATACGCAGTATTTT	CASSPDGQTTDTQYF
.	.	TRBJ2-1	TRBV2	TGTGCCAGCAGTGAAGCGGGGGAGTTTGATGAGCAGTTCTTC	CASSEAGEFDEQFF
TRBD1	.	TRBJ1-2	TRBV5-1	TGCGCCAGCAGCTTACTCACCCCTGGGACAGGATCCCCCTTCTATGGCTACACCTTC	CASSLLTPGTGSPFYGYTF
.	.	TRBJ2-5	TRBV5-1	TGCGCCAGCAGCTTGTTTCCTACAAAGGCGGCGACCCAGTACTTC	CASSLFPTKAATQYF
.	once	TRBJ2-5	TRBV7-9	TGTGCCAGCATCCAGGGGAGACTAGCTCTACAAGAGACCCAGTACTTC	CASIQGRLALQETQYF
.	.	TRBJ1-5	TRBV19	TGTGCCAGTAGTATCGTCTTAAATCAGCCCCAGCATTTT	CASSIVLNQPQHF
.	.	TRBJ2-7	TRBV6-6	TGTGCCAGCAGTTACTCCGGGACGAGCTCCTACGAGCAGTACTTC	CASSYSGTSSYEQYF
.	.	TRBJ2-3	TRBV6-1	TGTGCCAGCAGTGACAGGGGAGGTCGCACAGATACGCAGTATTTT	CASSDRGGRTDTQYF
TRBD2	.	TRBJ2-1	TRBV4-2	TGTGCCAGCAGCCTATCGGGGGGGAGGGCCAGCAATGAGCAGTTCTTC	CASSLSGGRASNEQFF
TRBD2	.	TRBJ2-5	TRBV7-2	TGTGCCAGCAGCTTACGGCTAGCGGGAATAGAGACCCAGTACTTC	CASSLRLAGIETQYF
.	once	TRBJ2-7	TRBV20-1	TGCAGTGCTAGTTCCTACGAGCAGTACTTC	CSASSYEQYF
TRBD1	.	TRBJ1-1	TRBV6-5	TGTGCCAGCAGTTACTCGAGGAGGGGGCTCACTGAAGCTTTCTTT	CASSYSRRGLTEAFF
.	.	TRBJ1-3	TRBV6-5	TGTGCCAGCAGTCCACACCAGCCTGGAAACACCATATATTTT	CASSPHQPGNTIYF
TRBD2	.	TRBJ2-1	TRBV5-1	TGCGCCAGCCTGGGGACTAGCGGGAGTCGTGAGCAGTTCTTC	CASLGTSGSREQFF
.	.	TRBJ2-3	TRBV5-1	TGCGCCAGCAGCGTGGGGGATACGCAGTATTTT	CASSVGDTQYF
TRBD2	.	TRBJ2-1	TRBV10-3	TGTGCCATCAGTGACCTACTAGCGGAGTATAGGGAGCAGTTCTTC	CAISDLLAEYREQFF
.	.	TRBJ2-3	TRBV10-3	TGTGCCATCAGTGAGTCGGGAGATACGCAGTATTTT	CAISESGDTQYF
.	.	TRBJ1-2	TRBV5-1	TGCGCCAGCAGCTTGCCCGACAGCAACTATGGCTACACCTTC	CASSLPDSNYGYTF
TRBD2	.	TRBJ2-7	TRBV7-9	TGTGCCAGCAGCTCCGTAGGGGGACTAGCGATTACCTACGAGCAGTACTTC	CASSSVGGLAITYEQYF
.	.	TRBJ2-7	TRBV6-5	TGTGCCAGCAGTTACGGAAACCTCTTCTACGAGCAGTACTTC	CASSYGNLFYEQYF
TRBD2	.	TRBJ2-3	TRBV9	TGTGCCAGCAGCGTAGGAGTGGCGGGAGGTTTAGCTACGCAGTATTTT	CASSVGVAGGLATQYF
TRBD1	.	TRBJ2-2	TRBV18	TGTGCCAGCTCAGACAGGGTGAACACCGGGGAGCTGTTTTTT	CASSDRVNTGELFF
TRBD1	once	TRBJ1-5	TRBV19	TGTGCCAGTAGTATAGTGGGGGACAGGGTTAATCAGCCCCAGCATTTT	CASSIVGDRVNQPQHF
.	once	TRBJ2-7	TRBV28	TGTGCCAGCAGTTTTGGTACTAGGGGCTACGAGCAGTACTTC	CASSFGTRGYEQYF
.	once	TRBJ1-2	TRBV5-1	TGCGCCAGCAGCTTGGGGCAGGACTATGGCTACACCTTC	CASSLGQDYGYTF
TRBD2	.	TRBJ2-3	TRBV4-2	TGTGCCAGCAGCGATAGCGGGAGCAGCACAGATACGCAGTATTTT	CASSDSGSSTDTQYF
.	.	TRBJ2-7	TRBV16	TGTGCCAGCAGCCAAACTGACCTCCAGTACGAGCAGTACTTC	CASSQTDLQYEQYF
TRBD1	.	TRBJ1-1	TRBV30	TGTGCCTGGGACAGGGCGATGAACACTGAAGCTTTCTTT	CAWDRAMNTEAFF
.	.	TRBJ1-2	TRBV18	TGTGCCAGCTCTCCTCTACAGGGAGCTAACTATGGCTACACCTTC	CASSPLQGANYGYTF
.	.	TRBJ2-3	TRBV11-2	TGTGCCAGCAGCTTAGGGGCAGGCGTCCCGCCCCCACTCACAGATACGCAGTATTTT	CASSLGAGVPPPLTDTQYF
TRBD2	.	TRBJ2-7	TRBV13	TGTGCCAGCAGCCCCAGACTAGCGGCCAGCTTAAAGCAGTACTTC	CASSPRLAASLKQYF
TRBD1	.	TRBJ2-3	TRBV5-1	TGCGCCAGCAGCTTGGGACAGGGTTATAGCACAGATACGCAGTATTTT	CASSLGQGYSTDTQYF
TRBD2	.	TRBJ2-1	TRBV5-6	TGTGCCAGCAGTTACGACCTCGGGACTAGCGGGAGCGTCAATGAGCAGTTCTTC	CASSYDLGTSGSVNEQFF
.	.	TRBJ1-4	TRBV28	TGTGCCAGCAGTTTCTCGGTCGAAAAACTGTTTTTT	CASSFSVEKLFF